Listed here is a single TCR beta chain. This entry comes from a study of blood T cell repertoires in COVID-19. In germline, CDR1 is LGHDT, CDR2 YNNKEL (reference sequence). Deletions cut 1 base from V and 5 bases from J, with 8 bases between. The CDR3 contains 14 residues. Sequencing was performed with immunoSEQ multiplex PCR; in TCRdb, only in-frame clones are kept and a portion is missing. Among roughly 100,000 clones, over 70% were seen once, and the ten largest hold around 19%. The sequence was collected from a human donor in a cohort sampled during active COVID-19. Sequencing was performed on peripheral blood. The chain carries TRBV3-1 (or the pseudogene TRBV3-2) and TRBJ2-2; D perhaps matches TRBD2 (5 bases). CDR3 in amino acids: CASSQARGTGELFF. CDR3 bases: TGTGCCAGCAGCCAAGCCCGAGGGACCGGGGAGCTGTTTTTT.